This TCR beta chain came from a study of cytomegalovirus exposure and HLA in healthy donors. The wider study: As released early, the data held roughly 85 million unique TCRs from HLA-typed donors.

Regarding the study as a whole: Excluded: some indistinguishable V segments such as TRBV6-2 and TRBV6-3. Many donors carried some public TCRs, although rarity characterized most TCR sequences.

This clone came up a few times. The antigen is undetermined. With 60 Vbeta and 13 Jbeta primers, the PCR was carried out. Sequenced by immunoSEQ multiplex PCR; TCRdb stores in-frame clones only, minus some. The sample lists approximately 150,000 clones, under 90% seen once, with 2% to 3% in the top ten. This CDR3 is 16 amino acids long. V lost 1 base and J 5 bases, leaving 15 bases between the germline ends. The germline CDR1 and CDR2 sequences are LGHNA and YSLEER. Material for sequencing was PBMCs. The genes are TRBV4-3 and TRBJ2-1; possibly TRBD2 for D (6 bases). This clonotype was obtained from a male donor in good health and CMV-seronegative. The CDR3 DNA sequence: TGCGCCAGCAGCCAAGGTCTTGGAGGGCGTGACAATGAGCAGTTCTTC. Translated: CASSQGLGGRDNEQFF.